These 23 T cell receptor beta chains were all obtained from the same sample, sequenced in a study of blood T cells in healthy people across ages. The authors ran a second PCR of about 7 to 11 cycles using a sample-barcoded 5' primer and a J-beta primer mix. Using its own MiXCR run on the 5' RACE reads, TCRdb lists one record per CDR3 protein. The data hold roughly 680,000 distinct CDR3 sequences, with under 25% observed a single time. Sequenced sample: blood. These receptors came from a man between 65 and 85 years old in good health.

This clonotype was seen only a few times. CDR3 sequence reads: CASSSPGQGLETQYF. In nucleotides, the CDR3 is TGCGCCAGCAGCTCACCCGGACAGGGGTTGGAGACCCAGTACTTC. This chain links TRBV5-1 with TRBJ2-5; 9 nucleotides agree with TRBD1. After removal of 3 bases from V and 5 bases from J, the junction contained 8 bases not matched to a gene. In germline, CDR1 is SGHRS, CDR2 YFSETQ. There are 15 residues in the CDR3. Full variable domain (outside the CDR3, taken from reference TRBV5-1 and TRBJ2-5): KAGVTQTPRYLIKTRGQQVTLSCSPISGHRSVSWYQQTPGQGLQFLFEYFSETQRNKGNFPGRFSGRQFSNSRSEMNVSTLELGDSALYLCASSSPGQGLETQYFGPGTRLLVL.

This rearrangement joins TRBV10-2 to TRBJ2-1; 10 nucleotides line up with TRBD2. The germline V gene encodes CDR1 WSHSY and CDR2 SAAADI. The CDR3 runs to 16 residues. V trimming: 5 bases; J trimming: 3 bases; junction bases outside the gene matches: 7. The CDR3 protein is CASSQPGLAFYNEQFF. For the CDR3, the DNA is TGCGCCAGCAGTCAACCGGGACTAGCGTTCTACAATGAGCAGTTCTTC.

The gene calls are TRBV5-1 and TRBJ2-1; 14 nucleotides match TRBD2. This CDR3 is 18 amino acids long. With V trimmed by 3 bases and J by 4 bases, 9 bases remained unmatched. Looked up from germline, CDR1 is SGHRS and CDR2 is YFSETQ. In DNA form, the CDR3 reads TGCGCCAGCAGCTCGGGACTAGCGGGAGTTTTGGAGTACAATGAGCAGTTCTTC. It yields the protein CASSSGLAGVLEYNEQFF.

The V gene is TRBV27, the J gene TRBJ1-2, with 7 bases lining up with TRBD1. The germline gives CDR1 MNHEY, CDR2 SMNVEV (reference sequence). V lost 5 bases, J lost 4 bases, and 7 bases stayed unmatched. CDR3 length: 14 residues. DNA for the CDR3: TGTGCCAGCAGTACCCGAACAGGGGTCTATGGCTACACCTTC. Translation gives CASSTRTGVYGYTF.

Here the CDR3 DNA reads TGTGCCAGCAGCGCATTGACAGGGTCTGGCTCCTACAATGAGCAGTTCTTC. Amino acid sequence: CASSALTGSGSYNEQFF. V gene TRBV7-9 combines with J gene TRBJ2-1, with 7 bases lining up with TRBD1. Trimming cost V 5 bases and J 0 bases; bases outside gene matches: 10. The CDR3 spans 17 residues. From germline, CDR1 is SEHNR and CDR2 FQNEAQ (reference sequence).

The chain combines TRBV10-3 with TRBJ2-3, with D uncertain. Germline V gene data show CDR1 as ENHRY and CDR2 as SYGVKD. V dropped 4 bases and J dropped 6 bases, with 17 bases sitting between them. The CDR3 spans 15 residues. CDR3 sequence: CAISVGVEARDTQYF. The CDR3 DNA reads TGTGCCATCAGTGTCGGAGTCGAGGCCAGGGATACGCAGTATTTT.

This chain joins TRBV7-2 and TRBJ2-4; 7 bases line up with TRBD1. V was pared by 1 base and J by 9 bases, with 6 bases of the junction left unmatched. CDR1 and CDR2 (germline): SGHTA, FQGNSA. The CDR3 runs to 14 residues. The CDR3 here is CASSLEGGAGIQYF. CDR3 sequence (DNA): TGTGCCAGCAGCTTAGAAGGGGGCGCTGGCATTCAGTACTTC.

The chain employs TRBV20-1 and TRBJ2-7; D is undetermined. CDR1 DFQATT and CDR2 SNEGSKA come from the germline V gene (reference sequence). This CDR3 spans 13 amino acids. V lost 3 bases to trimming and J lost 2 bases, with 11 bases between them. The CDR3 DNA reads as TGCAGTGCTAGCAATTCGCGAACCTACGAGCAGTACTTC. This translates into CSASNSRTYEQYF.

The J gene is TRBJ2-2, the V gene TRBV7-2; either TRBD1 or TRBD2 may fit D (6 bases each). This CDR3 spans 17 amino acids. In germline, CDR1 is SGHTA, CDR2 FQGNSA. Deletions cut 5 bases from V and 0 bases from J, with 16 bases between. The CDR3 protein is CASSRGARGTNTGELFF. The CDR3 coding sequence is TGTGCCAGCAGCAGGGGGGCACGTGGGACGAACACCGGGGAGCTGTTTTTT.

The chain has TRBV2 and TRBJ1-1, with TRBD1 matching over 7 bases. Trimming cost V 4 bases and J 5 bases; bases outside gene matches: 7. The CDR3 has 14 amino acids. Germline V gives CDR1 SNHLY, CDR2 FYNNEI. CDR3 nucleotides: TGTGCCAGCAGTGGGTGGCAGGGGGGAACTGAAGCTTTCTTT. Translated: CASSGWQGGTEAFF.

The rearrangement joins TRBV3-1 to TRBJ2-7, with TRBD2 matching 7 bases. V lost 3 bases to trimming and J lost 0 bases; unmatched junction nucleotides: 5. The CDR3 consists of 15 residues. Per the germline V gene, CDR1 is LGHDT and CDR2 is YNNKEL (reference sequence). The CDR3 reads CASSQGGFSSYEQYF. CDR3 DNA sequence: TGTGCCAGCAGCCAGGGAGGGTTCAGCTCCTACGAGCAGTACTTC.

The rearrangement uses TRBV6-2 or TRBV6-3 and TRBJ2-2; no firm D call. Trimming took off 3 bases at V and 8 bases at J, with 4 bases between the two ends. The CDR3 runs to 11 residues. Germline CDR1 and CDR2: MNHEY and SVGEGT. CDR3 residues: CASSYFGELFF. In DNA form, the CDR3 reads TGTGCCAGCAGTTATTTTGGGGAGCTGTTTTTT.

This clonotype came up many times. J is TRBJ2-5 and V is TRBV5-1; TRBD1 agrees at 10 bases. Germline CDR1 is SGHRS and CDR2 is YFSETQ. This CDR3 spans 15 amino acids. The V gene end was trimmed by 0 bases and the J gene end by 2 bases; junction bases not matched to a gene: 1. CDR3: CASSLGDRGQETQYF. The CDR3 DNA is TGCGCCAGCAGCTTGGGGGACAGGGGACAAGAGACCCAGTACTTC.

This clonotype was detected ten times or more. The rearrangement joins TRBV20-1 to TRBJ2-1, with TRBD2 identical over 9 bases. The trim removed 0 bases at V and 8 bases at J, leaving 8 bases unmatched. The CDR3 is 15 amino acids. The germline CDR1 and CDR2 sequences are DFQATT and SNEGSKA (reference sequence). The CDR3 sequence: CSARDLAGGPDEQFF. CDR3 nucleotides: TGCAGTGCTAGAGATCTCGCGGGAGGGCCGGATGAGCAGTTCTTC.

The CDR3 reads CASSERTSYYNEQFF. The CDR3 nucleotides read TGTGCCAGCAGTGAAAGGACATCGTACTACAATGAGCAGTTCTTC. The genes are TRBV2 and TRBJ2-1, with a weak D call TRBD1 (5 bases). The germline V gene encodes CDR1 SNHLY and CDR2 FYNNEI. Trimming cost V 2 bases and J 3 bases, with 11 bases left between them. The CDR3 length is 15 residues.

This chain links TRBV7-2 with TRBJ2-7, with D tentatively TRBD1 (7 bases). The ends were cut back, 5 bases at V and 6 bases at J, with 17 bases in the middle. The CDR3 has 14 residues. Germline V gene data show CDR1 as SGHTA and CDR2 as FQGNSA. For the CDR3, the DNA is TGTGCCAGCAGCCCACTGGAGGGGGCGGCCGAGCAGTACTTC. It specifies CASSPLEGAAEQYF.

The CDR3 bases are TGCGCCAGCAGCGAGACTAGCGCCAGCACAGATACGCAGTATTTT. Translating it yields CASSETSASTDTQYF. The chain couples TRBV5-1 to TRBJ2-3; the match to TRBD2 covers 8 bases. CDR3 size: 15 residues. V lost 4 bases, J lost 0 bases, and 4 bases stayed unmatched. In germline, CDR1 is SGHRS, CDR2 YFSETQ.

This clonotype was seen once. V gene TRBV12-3 or TRBV12-4 combines with J gene TRBJ1-1, with D possibly TRBD1 on 5 matching bases. V lost 6 bases, J lost 1 base, and 9 bases lay in between. The CDR3 extends over 13 amino acids. The CDR3 sequence is CASRLGQNTEAFF. CDR3 in DNA: TGTGCCAGCAGACTGGGGCAGAACACTGAAGCTTTCTTT.

This clonotype was detected a few times. The chain recombines TRBV27 with TRBJ2-5, with D maybe TRBD2 (6 bases). Germline CDR1 MNHEY, CDR2 SMNVEV (reference sequence). The V gene lost 6 bases and the J gene lost 4 bases, with 21 bases spanning the gap. The CDR3 covers 16 residues. CDR3 loop: CASSTGPSTGVETQYF. CDR3 DNA sequence: TGTGCCAGCAGCACCGGACCGTCGACGGGAGTAGAGACCCAGTACTTC.

This sequence joins TRBV7-2 and TRBJ2-1; TRBD2 aligns across 10 bases. From germline, CDR1 is SGHTA and CDR2 FQGNSA. This CDR3 is built from 16 residues. With V trimmed by 5 bases and J by 0 bases, 4 bases remained unmatched. The CDR3 DNA is TGTGCCAGCAGCCCACTAGCGGGAATCTCCTACAATGAGCAGTTCTTC. Amino acid sequence: CASSPLAGISYNEQFF.

The CDR3 loop is CASSEQGSRSEQYF. The CDR3 DNA follows: TGTGCCAGCTCAGAGCAGGGATCAAGGTCAGAGCAGTACTTC. The V and J genes are TRBV18 and TRBJ2-5, with a weak D call TRBD1 (5 bases). CDR1 is KGHSH, CDR2 LQKENI, per germline. The CDR3 totals 14 residues. V lost 5 bases to trimming and J lost 11 bases, with 21 bases between them. Full variable domain (outside the CDR3, taken from reference TRBV18 and TRBJ2-5): NAGVMQNPRHLVRRRGQEARLRCSPMKGHSHVYWYRQLPEEGLKFMVYLQKENIIDESGMPKERFSAEFPKEGPSILRIQQVVRGDSAAYFCASSEQGSRSEQYFGPGTRLLVL.

The rearrangement joins TRBV11-2 to TRBJ1-1; no reliable D call. Trimming took 8 bases from V and 7 from J, leaving 8 bases between them. The CDR3 sequence is 10 residues long. Germline-derived CDR1 and CDR2 are SGHAT and FQNNGV. The CDR3 loop is CASRSDEAFF. The CDR3 DNA sequence: TGTGCCAGCCGGTCGGATGAAGCTTTCTTT. Combining the CDR3 with reference TRBV11-2 and TRBJ1-1 gives the whole variable domain EAGVAQSPRYKIIEKRQSVAFWCNPISGHATLYWYQQILGQGPKLLIQFQNNGVVDDSQLPKDRFSAERLKGVDSTLKIQPAKLEDSAVYLCASRSDEAFFGQGTRLTVV.

The V gene is TRBV2, the J gene TRBJ2-5, with a possible D match to TRBD2 (5 bases). Germline loops: CDR1 SNHLY, CDR2 FYNNEI. Deletions cut 7 bases from V and 5 bases from J, with 14 bases between. The CDR3 is 13 residues long. CDR3 region: CASTIDRRETQYF. The CDR3 bases are TGTGCCAGCACCATCGATAGGAGGGAGACCCAGTACTTC.